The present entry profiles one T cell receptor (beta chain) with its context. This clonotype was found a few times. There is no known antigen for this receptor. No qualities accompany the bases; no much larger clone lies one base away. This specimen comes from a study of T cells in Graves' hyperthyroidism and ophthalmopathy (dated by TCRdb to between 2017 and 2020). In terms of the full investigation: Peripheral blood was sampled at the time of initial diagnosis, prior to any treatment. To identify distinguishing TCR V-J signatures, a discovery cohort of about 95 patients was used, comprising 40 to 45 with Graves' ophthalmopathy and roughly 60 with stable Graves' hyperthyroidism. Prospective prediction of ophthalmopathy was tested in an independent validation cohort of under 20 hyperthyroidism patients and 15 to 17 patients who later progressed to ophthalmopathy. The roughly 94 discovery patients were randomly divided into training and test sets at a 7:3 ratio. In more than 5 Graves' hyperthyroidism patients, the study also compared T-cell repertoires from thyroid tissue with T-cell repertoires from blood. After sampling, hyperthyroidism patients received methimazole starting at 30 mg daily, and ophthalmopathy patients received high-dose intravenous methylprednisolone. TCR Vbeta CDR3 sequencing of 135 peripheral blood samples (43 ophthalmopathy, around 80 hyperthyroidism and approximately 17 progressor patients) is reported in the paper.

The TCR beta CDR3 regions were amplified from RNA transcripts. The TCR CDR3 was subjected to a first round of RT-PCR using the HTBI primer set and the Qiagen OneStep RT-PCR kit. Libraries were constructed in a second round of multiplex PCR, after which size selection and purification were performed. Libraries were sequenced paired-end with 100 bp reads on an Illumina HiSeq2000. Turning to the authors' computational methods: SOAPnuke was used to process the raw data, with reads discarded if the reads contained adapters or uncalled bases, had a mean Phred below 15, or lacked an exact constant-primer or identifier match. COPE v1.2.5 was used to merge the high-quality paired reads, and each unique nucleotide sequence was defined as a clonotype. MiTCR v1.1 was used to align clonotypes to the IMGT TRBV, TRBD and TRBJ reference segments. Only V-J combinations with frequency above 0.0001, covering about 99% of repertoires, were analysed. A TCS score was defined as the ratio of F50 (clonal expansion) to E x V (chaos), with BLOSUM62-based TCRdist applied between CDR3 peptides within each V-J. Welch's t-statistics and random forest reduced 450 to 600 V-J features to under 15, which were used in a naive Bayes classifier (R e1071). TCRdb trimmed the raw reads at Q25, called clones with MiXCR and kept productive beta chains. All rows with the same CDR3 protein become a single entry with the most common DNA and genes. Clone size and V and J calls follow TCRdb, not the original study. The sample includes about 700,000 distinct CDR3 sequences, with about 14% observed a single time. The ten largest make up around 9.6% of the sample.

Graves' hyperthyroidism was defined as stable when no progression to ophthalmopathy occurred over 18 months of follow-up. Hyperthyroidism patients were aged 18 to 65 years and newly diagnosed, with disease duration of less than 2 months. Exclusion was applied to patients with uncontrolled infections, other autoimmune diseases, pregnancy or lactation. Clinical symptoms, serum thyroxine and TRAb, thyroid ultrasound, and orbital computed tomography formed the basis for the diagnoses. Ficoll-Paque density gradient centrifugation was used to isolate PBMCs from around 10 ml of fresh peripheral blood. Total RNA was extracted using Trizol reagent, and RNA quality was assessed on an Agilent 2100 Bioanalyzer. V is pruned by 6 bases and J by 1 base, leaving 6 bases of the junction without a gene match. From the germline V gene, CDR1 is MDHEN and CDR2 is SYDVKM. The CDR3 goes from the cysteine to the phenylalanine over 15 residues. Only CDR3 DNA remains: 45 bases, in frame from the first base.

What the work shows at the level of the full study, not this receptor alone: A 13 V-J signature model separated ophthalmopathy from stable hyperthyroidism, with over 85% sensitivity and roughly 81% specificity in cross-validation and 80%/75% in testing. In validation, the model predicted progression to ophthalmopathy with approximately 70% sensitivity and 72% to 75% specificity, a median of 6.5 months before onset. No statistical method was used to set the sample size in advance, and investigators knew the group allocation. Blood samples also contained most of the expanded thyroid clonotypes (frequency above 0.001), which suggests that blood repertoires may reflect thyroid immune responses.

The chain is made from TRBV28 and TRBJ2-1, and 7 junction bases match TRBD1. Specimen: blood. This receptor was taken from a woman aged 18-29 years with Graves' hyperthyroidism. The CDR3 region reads CASSSEQGSYNEQFF. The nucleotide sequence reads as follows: TGTGCCAGCAGCTCAGAACAGGGGTCCTACAATGAGCAGTTCTTC.